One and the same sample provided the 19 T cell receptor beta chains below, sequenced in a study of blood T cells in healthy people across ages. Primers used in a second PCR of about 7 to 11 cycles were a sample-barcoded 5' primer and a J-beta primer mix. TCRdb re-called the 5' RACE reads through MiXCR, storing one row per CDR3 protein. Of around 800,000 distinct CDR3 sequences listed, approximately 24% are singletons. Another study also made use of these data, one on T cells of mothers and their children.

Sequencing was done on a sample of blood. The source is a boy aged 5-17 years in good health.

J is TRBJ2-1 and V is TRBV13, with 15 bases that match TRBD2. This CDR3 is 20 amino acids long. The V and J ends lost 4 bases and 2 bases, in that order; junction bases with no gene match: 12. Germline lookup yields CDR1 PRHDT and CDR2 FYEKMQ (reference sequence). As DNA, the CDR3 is TGTGCCAGCAGCTCCGAGTCCGGACTAGCGGGGGGGCATCCCTACAATGAGCAGTTCTTC. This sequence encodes CASSSESGLAGGHPYNEQFF.

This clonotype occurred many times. CDR3 DNA sequence: TGTGCCAGCAGTTTACCTAGCTCCTACAATGAGCAGTTCTTC. Its translation: CASSLPSSYNEQFF. V is TRBV12-3 or TRBV12-4 and J is TRBJ2-1; D unresolved. V was clipped by 2 bases and J by 0 bases, with 5 bases between them. CDR3 length equals 14 residues.

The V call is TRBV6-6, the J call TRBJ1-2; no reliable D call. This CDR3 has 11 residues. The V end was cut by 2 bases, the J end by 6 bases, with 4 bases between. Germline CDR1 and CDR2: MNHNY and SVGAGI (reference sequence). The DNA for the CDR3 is TGTGCCAGCAGTTACAAAAATGGCTACACCTTC. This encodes CASSYKNGYTF.

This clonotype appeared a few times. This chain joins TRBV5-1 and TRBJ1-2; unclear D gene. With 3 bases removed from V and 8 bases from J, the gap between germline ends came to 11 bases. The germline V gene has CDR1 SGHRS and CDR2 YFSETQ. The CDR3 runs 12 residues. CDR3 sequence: CASSSPSWGYTF. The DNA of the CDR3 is TGCGCCAGCAGCTCACCATCATGGGGCTACACCTTC. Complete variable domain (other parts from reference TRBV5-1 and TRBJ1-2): KAGVTQTPRYLIKTRGQQVTLSCSPISGHRSVSWYQQTPGQGLQFLFEYFSETQRNKGNFPGRFSGRQFSNSRSEMNVSTLELGDSALYLCASSSPSWGYTFGSGTRLTVV.

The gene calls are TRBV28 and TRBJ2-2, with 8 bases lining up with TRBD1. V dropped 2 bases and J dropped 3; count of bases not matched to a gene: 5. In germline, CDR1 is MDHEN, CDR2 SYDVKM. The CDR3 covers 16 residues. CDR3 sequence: CASSLTGQGDTGELFF. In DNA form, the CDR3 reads TGTGCCAGCAGTTTAACTGGACAGGGTGACACCGGGGAGCTGTTTTTT.

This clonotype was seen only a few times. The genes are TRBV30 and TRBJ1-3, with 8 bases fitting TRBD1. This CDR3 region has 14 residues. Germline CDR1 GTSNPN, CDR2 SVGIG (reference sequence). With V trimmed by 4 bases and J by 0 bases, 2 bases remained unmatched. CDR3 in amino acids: CAWNTGGSGNTIYF. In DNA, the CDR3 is TGTGCCTGGAACACAGGGGGCTCTGGAAACACCATATATTTT.

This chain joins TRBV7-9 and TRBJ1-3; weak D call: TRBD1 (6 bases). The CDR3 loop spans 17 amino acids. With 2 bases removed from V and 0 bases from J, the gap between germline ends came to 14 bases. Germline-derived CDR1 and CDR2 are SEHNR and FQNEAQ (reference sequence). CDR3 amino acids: CASSLLTRGFSGNTIYF. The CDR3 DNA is TGTGCCAGCAGCTTACTTACCAGGGGATTCTCTGGAAACACCATATATTTT.

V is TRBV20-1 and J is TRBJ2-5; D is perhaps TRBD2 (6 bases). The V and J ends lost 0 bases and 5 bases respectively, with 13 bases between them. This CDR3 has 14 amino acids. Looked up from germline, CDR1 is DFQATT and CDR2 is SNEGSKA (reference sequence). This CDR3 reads CSARDPGGVETQYF. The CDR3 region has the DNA TGCAGTGCTAGAGATCCCGGGGGTGTGGAGACCCAGTACTTC.

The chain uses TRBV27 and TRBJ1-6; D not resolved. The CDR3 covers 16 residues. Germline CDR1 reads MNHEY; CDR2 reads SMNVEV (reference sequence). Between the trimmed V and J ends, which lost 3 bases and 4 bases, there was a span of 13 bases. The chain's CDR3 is CASSLGVSIYNSPLHF. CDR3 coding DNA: TGTGCCAGCAGTTTGGGAGTCTCTATTTATAATTCACCCCTCCACTTT.

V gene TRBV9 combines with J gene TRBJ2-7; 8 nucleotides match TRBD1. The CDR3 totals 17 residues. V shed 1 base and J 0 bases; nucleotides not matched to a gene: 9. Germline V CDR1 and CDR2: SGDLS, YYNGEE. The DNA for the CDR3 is TGTGCCAGCAGCGTATCAACCGGACAGGGCGGCTCCTACGAGCAGTACTTC. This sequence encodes CASSVSTGQGGSYEQYF.

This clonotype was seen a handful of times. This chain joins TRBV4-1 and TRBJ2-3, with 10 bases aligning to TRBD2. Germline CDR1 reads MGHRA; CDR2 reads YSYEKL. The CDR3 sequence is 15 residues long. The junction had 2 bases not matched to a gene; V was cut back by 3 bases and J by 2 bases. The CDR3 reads CASSHGLAATDTQYF. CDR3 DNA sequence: TGCGCCAGCAGCCATGGACTAGCGGCCACAGATACGCAGTATTTT.

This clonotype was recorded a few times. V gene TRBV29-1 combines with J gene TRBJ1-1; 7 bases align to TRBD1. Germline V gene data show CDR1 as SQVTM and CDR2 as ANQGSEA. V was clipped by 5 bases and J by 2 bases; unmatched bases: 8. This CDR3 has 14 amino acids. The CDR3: CSVLPGQRNTEAFF. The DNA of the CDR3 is TGCAGCGTTTTACCGGGACAGAGAAACACTGAAGCTTTCTTT.

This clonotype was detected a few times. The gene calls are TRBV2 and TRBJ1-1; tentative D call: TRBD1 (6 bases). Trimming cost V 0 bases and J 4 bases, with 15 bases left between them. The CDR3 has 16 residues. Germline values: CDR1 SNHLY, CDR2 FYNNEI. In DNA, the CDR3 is TGTGCCAGCAGTGAAGCGCCGGGAAGGGGGGGCACTGAAGCTTTCTTT. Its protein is CASSEAPGRGGTEAFF.

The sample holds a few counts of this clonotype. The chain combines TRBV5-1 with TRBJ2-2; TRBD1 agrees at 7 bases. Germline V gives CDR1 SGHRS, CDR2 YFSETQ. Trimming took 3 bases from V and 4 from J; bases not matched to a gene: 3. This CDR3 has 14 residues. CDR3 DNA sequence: TGCGCCAGCAGCTCGGGACAGATCACCGGGGAGCTGTTTTTT. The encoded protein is CASSSGQITGELFF.

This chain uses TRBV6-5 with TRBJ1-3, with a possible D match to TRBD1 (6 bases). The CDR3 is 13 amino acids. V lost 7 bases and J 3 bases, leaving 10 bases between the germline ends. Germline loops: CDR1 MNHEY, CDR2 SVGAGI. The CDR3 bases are TGTGCCAGCACACAGGGTATTGGAAACACCATATATTTT. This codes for CASTQGIGNTIYF.

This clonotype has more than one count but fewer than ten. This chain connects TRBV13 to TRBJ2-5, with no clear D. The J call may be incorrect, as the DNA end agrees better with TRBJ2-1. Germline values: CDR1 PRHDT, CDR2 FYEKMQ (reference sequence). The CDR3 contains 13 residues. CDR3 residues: CASSLDGANEQFF. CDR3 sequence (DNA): TGTGCCAGCAGCTTAGATGGCGCCAATGAGCAGTTCTTC.

In DNA, the CDR3 is TGTGCCTGGAGTGTATTCAACCCCGGGCCGATTAACACTGAAGCTTTCTTT. Translated, it gives CAWSVFNPGPINTEAFF. The rearrangement links TRBV30 to TRBJ1-1; D remains ambiguous. The CDR3 is 17 residues long. Trimming stripped 0 bases from V and 2 bases from J, with 19 bases between. Germline lookup yields CDR1 GTSNPN and CDR2 SVGIG (reference sequence). Combining the CDR3 with reference TRBV30 and TRBJ1-1 gives the whole variable domain SQTIHQWPATLVQPVGSPLSLECTVEGTSNPNLYWYRQAAGRGLQLLFYSVGIGQISSEVPQNLSASRPQDRQFILSSKKLLLSDSGFYLCAWSVFNPGPINTEAFFGQGTRLTVV.

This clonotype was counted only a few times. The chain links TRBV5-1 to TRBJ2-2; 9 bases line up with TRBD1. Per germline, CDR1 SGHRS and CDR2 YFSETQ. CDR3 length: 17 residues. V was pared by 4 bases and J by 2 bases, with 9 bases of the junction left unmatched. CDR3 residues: CASSPLTGGGNTGELFF. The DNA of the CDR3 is TGCGCCAGCAGCCCCTTAACAGGGGGCGGAAACACCGGGGAGCTGTTTTTT.

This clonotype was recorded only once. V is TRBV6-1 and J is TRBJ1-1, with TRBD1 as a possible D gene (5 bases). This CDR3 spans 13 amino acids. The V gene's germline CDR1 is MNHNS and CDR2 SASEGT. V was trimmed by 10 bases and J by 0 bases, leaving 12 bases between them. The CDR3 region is CAIRDRMNTEAFF. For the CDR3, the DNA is TGTGCCATCCGGGACCGAATGAACACTGAAGCTTTCTTT.